This T cell receptor delta chain stems from a study of gammadelta T cells in human blood. TCRdb called clones anew from the RT-PCR reads with CATT. The sample has 850 to 1,000 delta-chain clones, approximately 21% seen once. Germline V gene lookup returns CDR1 GEAIGNYY and CDR2 EKD. Unmatched junction bases numbered 6, after V lost 0 bases and J lost 5 bases. The CDR3 sequence is 18 residues long. Relative to its sample, this clone is large. Sequences were obtained from Vgamma9Vdelta2 gamma-delta T cells from fetal blood. The chain combines TRDV2 with TRDJ3, with 10 bases aligning to TRDD3. This receptor was taken from a human fetus. The CDR3 DNA is TGTGCCTGTGACACCGGCTGGGGGATATTCCGGGACACCCGACAGATGTTTTTC. Its translation is CACDTGWGIFRDTRQMFF.